This TCR beta chain originates from a study of blood T cell repertoires in COVID-19. The overall study: The origin of the acute and convalescent COVID-19 samples was the United States, Italy and Spain. Sources were T cells, B-cell-depleted T cells, or PBMCs; the material itself was cDNA or gDNA.

V was cut by 10 bases and J by 4 bases, with 20 bases left in between. The germline gives CDR1 ENHRY, CDR2 SYGVKD. The CDR3 length is 14 residues. Per the study methods: Researchers report that nucleated cell counts were estimated from reference gene primer amplification. Profiled with immunoSEQ multiplex PCR; TCRdb holds only in-frame clones, not every one. V and J calls and clone size are those listed in that table; D and trimming were worked out from the DNA. The table has roughly 250,000 clones, approximately 86% seen once. The sequence derives from a woman under 40 with acute or convalescent COVID-19. Sequences were obtained from peripheral blood. V is TRBV10-3 and J is TRBJ2-7; perhaps TRBD2 as D (7 bases). CDR3 amino acids: CATHVGGVPYEQYF. In DNA, the CDR3 is TGTGCCACCCATGTAGGGGGGGTTCCATACGAGCAGTACTTC.